Presented here are 10 T cell receptor beta chains from one specimen sequenced in a study of cytomegalovirus exposure and HLA in healthy donors (TCRdb year 2017). Libraries were made using the immunoSEQ multiplex PCR assay. A mixture of 60 forward primers for TCR Vbeta segments and 13 reverse primers for TCR Jbeta segments was used in the multiplex PCR. The table comes from immuneACCESS by way of TCRdb, which keeps in-frame sequences with V and J called. Part of the clones is missing from these tables; in studies checked, under half for an unresolved V gene and the rest for unknown reasons. The sample table contains over 150,000 clones; only one count was recorded for about 80% of them. 9.5% to 15% of the sample comes from the top ten. The sequenced material came from PBMCs. The receptors were gathered from a man aged 30-40 years in good health and CMV-seropositive.

This clone was seen a single time. This chain links TRBV7-9 with TRBJ2-7; tentative D call: TRBD2 (6 bases). CDR1 is SEHNR and CDR2 is FQNEAQ in the germline V gene (reference sequence). The ends were cut back, 6 bases at V and 6 bases at J, with 18 bases in the middle. The CDR3 runs 14 residues. Written as DNA, the CDR3 is TGTGCCAGCAGGTACACGGAGGGTGGCGGCGAGCAGTACTTC. Translating gives CASRYTEGGGEQYF.

The genes are TRBV6-5 and TRBJ2-5; no firm D call. This CDR3 has 15 residues. Germline-derived CDR1 and CDR2 are MNHEY and SVGAGI. Trimming cost V 1 base and J 0 bases, with 9 bases left between them. The CDR3 coding sequence is TGTGCCAGCAGTTACTTTGGGCGCAACCAAGAGACCCAGTACTTC. The encoded protein is CASSYFGRNQETQYF.

This clone was observed a handful of times. Written as DNA, the CDR3 is TGCAGCGTCGGACAGGGGCAGGGCTACAATGAGCAGTTCTTC. This encodes CSVGQGQGYNEQFF. The genes are TRBV29-1 and TRBJ2-1, with TRBD1 identical over 9 bases. The CDR3 covers 14 residues. The V gene's germline CDR1 is SQVTM and CDR2 ANQGSEA. V was pared by 6 bases and J by 3 bases, with 6 bases of the junction left unmatched.

This sequence joins TRBV11-1 and TRBJ1-1; the match to TRBD1 covers 10 bases. There are 14 residues in the CDR3. CDR1 and CDR2 (germline): SGHAT, FQDESV (reference sequence). J lost 8 bases, V lost 7 bases, and 10 bases had no gene match. The CDR3 sequence: CASKTGGGKLEAFF. In nucleotides, the CDR3 is TGTGCCAGCAAGACAGGGGGCGGAAAGTTGGAAGCTTTCTTT.

Only one count was recorded for this clone. The chain combines TRBV19 with TRBJ2-7; D perhaps matches TRBD1 (5 bases). Germline CDR1 is LNHDA and CDR2 is SQIVND (reference sequence). This CDR3 has 14 residues. V lost 3 bases to trimming and J lost 6 bases, with 15 bases between them. CDR3 in DNA: TGTGCCAGTAGTATTTACAGGCTAGAGCGCGAGCAGTACTTC. Translating it yields CASSIYRLEREQYF. The variable domain in full, completed from reference TRBV19 and TRBJ2-7, reads DGGITQSPKYLFRKEGQNVTLSCEQNLNHDAMYWYRQDPGQGLRLIYYSQIVNDFQKGDIAEGYSVSREKKESFPLTVTSAQKNPTAFYLCASSIYRLEREQYFGPGTRLTVT.

The chain has TRBV5-4 and TRBJ2-3; tentatively, D is TRBD2 (6 bases). V was clipped by 5 bases and J by 1 base, with 11 bases between them. Germline V gene data show CDR1 as SGHNT and CDR2 as YYREEE (reference sequence). This CDR3 spans 14 amino acids. The CDR3 region has the DNA TGTGCCAGCAGAGAGGACTACCGCACAGATACGCAGTATTTT. This codes for CASREDYRTDTQYF.

V gene TRBV14 combines with J gene TRBJ1-2; 9 nucleotides line up with TRBD1. The junction had 14 bases not matched to a gene; V was cut back by 3 bases and J by 6 bases. The CDR3 covers 17 residues. Germline values: CDR1 SGHDN, CDR2 FVKESK. As DNA, the CDR3 is TGTGCCAGCAGCCACCCCCGGACAGGGGCAGGTCCTCATGGCTACACCTTC. Translation: CASSHPRTGAGPHGYTF.

The J gene is TRBJ2-7, the V gene TRBV7-6, with a possible D match to TRBD1 (5 bases). In germline, CDR1 is SGHVS, CDR2 FNYEAQ. Trimming took 1 base from V and 4 from J, leaving 8 bases between them. The CDR3 is 13 residues long. The CDR3 reads CASSLGGRYEQYF. CDR3 DNA sequence: TGTGCCAGCAGCTTAGGGGGCAGATACGAGCAGTACTTC.

The chain carries TRBV7-3 and TRBJ1-3, with D unclear. CDR1 and CDR2 from the germline V gene are SGHTA and FQGTGA. There are 15 residues in the CDR3. The V end was cut by 5 bases, the J end by 0 bases, with 11 bases between. As DNA, the CDR3 is TGTGCCAGCAGCCTAGGAACCGGCTCTGGAAACACCATATATTTT. Encoded protein: CASSLGTGSGNTIYF. Variable domain in full (rest from reference TRBV7-3 and TRBJ1-3): GAGVSQTPSNKVTEKGKYVELRCDPISGHTALYWYRQSLGQGPEFLIYFQGTGAADDSGLPNDRFFAVRPEGSVSTLKIQRTERGDSAVYLCASSLGTGSGNTIYFGEGSWLTVV.

The chain couples TRBV11-3 to TRBJ2-2; 7 nucleotides match TRBD1. The junction had 6 bases not matched to a gene; V was cut back by 5 bases and J by 6 bases. The CDR3 runs 14 residues. Germline V lookup: CDR1 SGHNT, CDR2 YENEEA. The DNA of the CDR3 is TGTGCCAGCAGCACCGGACAGGCGGCCGGGGAGCTGTTTTTT. It is translated as CASSTGQAAGELFF.